This T cell receptor (beta chain) came from a study of blood T cell repertoires in COVID-19. At the level of the study: Collection of acute and convalescent COVID-19 samples took place in the United States, Italy and Spain. The cDNA or gDNA used as material had been derived from T cells, B-cell-depleted T cells, or PBMCs.

The CDR3 has 15 residues. V gave up 0 bases and J gave up 1 base, with 10 bases separating them. Germline CDR1 is SGHNT and CDR2 is YYREEE (reference sequence). In the original processing: Amplification of reference gene primers provided the estimated nucleated cell counts. Assay: immunoSEQ multiplex PCR; the TCRdb copy retains only in-frame clones and omits some. V, J and clone size derive from that table, while D and trimming were established from the DNA sequence. The sample holds tens of thousands of clones, about 86% seen once. The source material was peripheral blood. This receptor was obtained from an older woman with acute or convalescent COVID-19. The chain carries TRBV5-4 and TRBJ1-1, with unresolved D. The CDR3 reads CASSLEETANTEAFF. The CDR3 DNA sequence: TGTGCCAGCAGCTTGGAGGAGACGGCGAACACTGAAGCTTTCTTT.